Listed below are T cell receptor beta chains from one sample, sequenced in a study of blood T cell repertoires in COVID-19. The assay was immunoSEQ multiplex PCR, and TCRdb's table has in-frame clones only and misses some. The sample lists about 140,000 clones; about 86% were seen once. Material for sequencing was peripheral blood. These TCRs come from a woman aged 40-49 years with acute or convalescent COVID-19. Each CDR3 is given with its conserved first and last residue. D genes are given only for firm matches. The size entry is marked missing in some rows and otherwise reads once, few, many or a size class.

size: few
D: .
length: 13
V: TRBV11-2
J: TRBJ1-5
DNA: TGTGCCAGCAGCTCCCAGGGAAGTCAGCCCCAGCATTTT
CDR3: CASSSQGSQPQHF

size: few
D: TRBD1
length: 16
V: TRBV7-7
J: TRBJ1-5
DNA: TGTGCCAGCAGCTTAAGGGCGGACAGGAATTATCAGCCCCAGCATTTT
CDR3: CASSLRADRNYQPQHF

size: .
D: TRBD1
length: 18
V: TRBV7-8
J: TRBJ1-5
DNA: TGTGCCAGCAGCTTAAAAGCCACAGGGGGCGATACCAATCAGCCCCAGCATTTT
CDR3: CASSLKATGGDTNQPQHF

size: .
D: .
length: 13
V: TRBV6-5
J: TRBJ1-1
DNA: TGTGCCAGCAGTTACGGACTGGGTACAGAAGCTTTCTTT
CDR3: CASSYGLGTEAFF

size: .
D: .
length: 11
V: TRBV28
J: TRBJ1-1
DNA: TGTGCCAGCAGTTTGGAGGGGCGAGATTTCTTT
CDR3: CASSLEGRDFF

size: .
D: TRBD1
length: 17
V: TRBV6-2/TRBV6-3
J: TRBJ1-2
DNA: TGTGCCAGCAGCACCACTCGCCGGGACAGGGGGCAATATGGCTACACCTTC
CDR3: CASSTTRRDRGQYGYTF

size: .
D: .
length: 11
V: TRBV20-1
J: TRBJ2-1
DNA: TGCAGTGCGACCGACAGGTTCGCGGGGTTCTTC
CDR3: CSATDRFAGFF

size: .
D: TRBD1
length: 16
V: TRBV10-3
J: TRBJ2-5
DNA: TGTGCCATCAGTGAGGGAGGACAGGGTACTCAAGAGACCCAGTACTTC
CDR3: CAISEGGQGTQETQYF

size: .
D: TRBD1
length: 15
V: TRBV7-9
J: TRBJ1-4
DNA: TGTGCCAGCAGCTCGAGACCGCAGGGGGGTGAAAAACTGTTTTTT
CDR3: CASSSRPQGGEKLFF

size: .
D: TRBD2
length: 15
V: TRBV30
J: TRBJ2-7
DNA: TGTGCCTTACCCCCCATAGCGGGAGAAAGTGGAGAGCAGTACTTC
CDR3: CALPPIAGESGEQYF

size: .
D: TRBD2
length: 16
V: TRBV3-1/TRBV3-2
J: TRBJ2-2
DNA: TGTGCCAGCAGCTCTGCAGCTAGCGGGACAACCGGGGAGCTGTTTTTT
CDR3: CASSSAASGTTGELFF

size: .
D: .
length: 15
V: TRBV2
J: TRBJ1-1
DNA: TGTGCCAGGACCGGGACTCACCTAACGGGGACTGAAGCTTTCTTT
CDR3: CARTGTHLTGTEAFF

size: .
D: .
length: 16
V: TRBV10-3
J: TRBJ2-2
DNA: TGTGCCATCAGTGAAATGGCTAGATCGAACACCGGGGAGCTGTTTTTT
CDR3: CAISEMARSNTGELFF

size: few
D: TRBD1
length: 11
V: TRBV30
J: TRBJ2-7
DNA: TGTGCCTGGCTACAGGGGAGCGAGCAGTACTTC
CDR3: CAWLQGSEQYF

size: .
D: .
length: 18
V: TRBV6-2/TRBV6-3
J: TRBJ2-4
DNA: TGTGCCAGCAGTTTGTATAGGACAGTGACCTCTCCCAAAAACATTCAGTACTTC
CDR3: CASSLYRTVTSPKNIQYF

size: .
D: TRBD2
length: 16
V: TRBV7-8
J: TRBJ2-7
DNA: TGTGCCAGCAGCTTCCGGACTAGCGGTACCTCCTACGAGCAGTACTTC
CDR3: CASSFRTSGTSYEQYF

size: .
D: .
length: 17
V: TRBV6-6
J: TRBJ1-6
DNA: TGTGCCAGCAGTCTCTCTTCGGGACACTTAAGAAATTCACCCCTCCACTTT
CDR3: CASSLSSGHLRNSPLHF

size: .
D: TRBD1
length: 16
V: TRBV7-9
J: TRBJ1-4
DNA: TGTGCCAGCAGCTCAACCCCCGGGACAGGGACTGAAAAACTGTTTTTT
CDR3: CASSSTPGTGTEKLFF

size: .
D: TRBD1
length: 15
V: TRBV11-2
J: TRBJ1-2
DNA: TGTGCCAGCAGCTTAGCGGGACAGGGGACGTATGGCTACACCTTC
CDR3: CASSLAGQGTYGYTF

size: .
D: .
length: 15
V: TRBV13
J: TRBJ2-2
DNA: TGTGCCAGCAGCTTATGGGAGGGGGACGCCGGGGAGCTGTTTTTT
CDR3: CASSLWEGDAGELFF

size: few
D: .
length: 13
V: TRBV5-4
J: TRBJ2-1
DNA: TGTGCCAGCAGCTCCGGACAGAGCAATGAGCAGTTCTTC
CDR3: CASSSGQSNEQFF

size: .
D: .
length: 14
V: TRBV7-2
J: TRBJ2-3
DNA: TGTGCCAGCAGCTTCGTGGCGGGGCCAGATACGCAGTATTTT
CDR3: CASSFVAGPDTQYF

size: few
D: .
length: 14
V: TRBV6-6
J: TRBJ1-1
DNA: TGTGCCAGCAGTTACCCAGAATCGAACACTGAAGCTTTCTTT
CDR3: CASSYPESNTEAFF

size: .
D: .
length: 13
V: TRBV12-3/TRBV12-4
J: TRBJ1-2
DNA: TGTGCCAGCAGGGCCGCGGGAGCGTATGGCTACACCTTC
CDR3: CASRAAGAYGYTF

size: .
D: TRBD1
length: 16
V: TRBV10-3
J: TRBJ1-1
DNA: TGTGCCATCAGTGAGTCGTTAACGACAGGGAGCACTGAAGCTTTCTTT
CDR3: CAISESLTTGSTEAFF

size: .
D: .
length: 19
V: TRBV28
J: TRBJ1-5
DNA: TGTGCCAGCAGTCCGAGACGAGGGAGGGGGACTTATAGCAATCAGCCCCAGCATTTT
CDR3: CASSPRRGRGTYSNQPQHF

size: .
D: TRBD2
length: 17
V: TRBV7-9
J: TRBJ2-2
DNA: TGTGCCAGCACCACACTAGCGGGAGGGCCAAGCACCGGGGAGCTGTTTTTT
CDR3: CASTTLAGGPSTGELFF

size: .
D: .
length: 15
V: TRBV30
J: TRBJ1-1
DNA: TGTGCCTGGAGTGGGACTCGTCGGGGATTCACTGAAGCTTTCTTT
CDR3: CAWSGTRRGFTEAFF

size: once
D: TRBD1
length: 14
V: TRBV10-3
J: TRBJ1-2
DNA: TGTGCCATCAGTGACTCACAGGGGGCCCGTGGCTACACCTTC
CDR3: CAISDSQGARGYTF

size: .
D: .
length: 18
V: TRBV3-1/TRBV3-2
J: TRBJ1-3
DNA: TGTGCCAGCAGCCAAGATAACAGTGACTATGCCTCTGGAAACACCATATATTTT
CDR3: CASSQDNSDYASGNTIYF

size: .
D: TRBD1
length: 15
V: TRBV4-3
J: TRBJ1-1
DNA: TGCGCCAGCAGCCAAGCCCGGACAGGGGGGCTGGCAGCTTTCTTT
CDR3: CASSQARTGGLAAFF

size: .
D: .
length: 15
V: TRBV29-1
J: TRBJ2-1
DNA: TGCAGCGTTGATTTGCTAGGTCGCTCCTACAATGAGCAGTTCTTC
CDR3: CSVDLLGRSYNEQFF

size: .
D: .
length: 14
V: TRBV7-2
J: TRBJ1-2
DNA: TGTGCCAGCAGCTTCCCCGACAGGTACTATGGCTACACCTTC
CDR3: CASSFPDRYYGYTF

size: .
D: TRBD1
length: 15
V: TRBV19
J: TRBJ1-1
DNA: TGTGCCAGTAGCCCTACCCGGACAGGGGACACTGAAGCTTTCTTT
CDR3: CASSPTRTGDTEAFF

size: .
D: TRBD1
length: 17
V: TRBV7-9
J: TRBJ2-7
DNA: TGTGCCAGCAGCCCCCCCTCAACCGGGACAGGGAGCCACGAGCAGTACTTC
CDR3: CASSPPSTGTGSHEQYF

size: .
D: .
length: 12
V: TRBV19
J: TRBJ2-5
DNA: TGTGCCAGTAGCAAGCAGGGGGAGACCCAGTACTTC
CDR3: CASSKQGETQYF

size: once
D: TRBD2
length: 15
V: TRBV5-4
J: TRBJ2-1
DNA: TGTGCCAGCAGCCTCGGTATAGCGGGAGTAAAGGAGCAGTTCTTC
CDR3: CASSLGIAGVKEQFF

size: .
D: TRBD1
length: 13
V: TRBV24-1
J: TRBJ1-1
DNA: TGTGCCACCAGTGACTGGACAGGGTCTGAAGCTTTCTTT
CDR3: CATSDWTGSEAFF

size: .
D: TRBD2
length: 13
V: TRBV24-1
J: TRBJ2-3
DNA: TGTGCCACCAGTAGGCGGGGGGCAGATACGCAGTATTTT
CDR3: CATSRRGADTQYF

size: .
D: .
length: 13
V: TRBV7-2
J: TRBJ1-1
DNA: TGTGCCAGCAGCTTAATGGAGTACACTGAAGCTTTCTTT
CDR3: CASSLMEYTEAFF

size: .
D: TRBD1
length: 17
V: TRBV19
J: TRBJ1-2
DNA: TGTGCCAGTAGTATCGACCGGGACAGGGGGGATAACTATGGCTACACCTTC
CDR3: CASSIDRDRGDNYGYTF

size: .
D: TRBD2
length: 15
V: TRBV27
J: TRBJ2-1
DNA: TGTGCCAGCAGTTTGACTAGCGGGAGGGGGCATGAGCAGTTCTTC
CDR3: CASSLTSGRGHEQFF